This is a list of T cell receptor beta chains from one sample in a study of shared clonotypes between healthy human individuals. The assay was immunoSEQ multiplex PCR, and TCRdb's table has in-frame clones only and misses some. This table holds under 750,000 clones, roughly 72% found once. The source material was memory CD4+ T cells sorted from blood. Receptors were obtained from a woman aged 30 to 39 in good health. CDR3s include the opening cysteine and the closing phenylalanine or tryptophan. Each record gives: J gene, clone size, CDR3 length, D gene, V gene, CDR3 DNA, CDR3 protein. A D gene is named only where the DNA matches it firmly. Clone size appears in some rows only: once, few, many, or a class for an expanded clone.

TRBJ2-5,NA,16,TRBD2,TRBV11-2,TGTGCCAGCAGCTCTTCGGGACTAGCGGGGGCAGAGACCCAGTACTTC,CASSSSGLAGAETQYF
TRBJ1-3,NA,13,NA,TRBV29-1,TGCAGCGTTGTCCTCGTCTCTGGAAACACCATATATTTT,CSVVLVSGNTIYF
TRBJ1-1,once,14,NA,TRBV6-1,TGTGCCAGCAGTGAAGGGGCAGGGGTGGGTGAAGCTTTCTTT,CASSEGAGVGEAFF
TRBJ2-2,once,16,NA,TRBV5-8,TGTGCCAGCAGCTTGTTCGTTATGGTCGGCACCGGGGAGCTGTTTTTT,CASSLFVMVGTGELFF
TRBJ1-2,NA,11,TRBD1,TRBV29-1,TGCAGCGCCGGACAGGGCGGAGGCTACACCTTC,CSAGQGGGYTF
TRBJ1-1,NA,16,NA,TRBV21-1,TGTGCCAGCAGCAAACGGACAGGGGCAGTGAACACTGAAGCTTTCTTT,CASSKRTGAVNTEAFF
TRBJ1-1,few,16,NA,TRBV6-5,TGTGCCAGCAGTTTTGGCCCCCAGGGGCTGAACACTGAAGCTTTCTTT,CASSFGPQGLNTEAFF
TRBJ2-2,NA,17,TRBD1,TRBV11-2,TGTGCCAGCAGCTTAGGATTCGGACAGGGACACACAGGGGAGCTGTTTTTT,CASSLGFGQGHTGELFF
TRBJ2-2,few,16,TRBD2,TRBV5-1,TGCGCCAGCAGCGTGACTAGCGGGATGAACACCGGGGAGCTGTTTTTT,CASSVTSGMNTGELFF
TRBJ2-3,NA,12,NA,TRBV2,TGTGCCAGCAGTGCCACCAGGGGTTCGCAGTATTTT,CASSATRGSQYF
TRBJ2-3,few,12,NA,TRBV18,TGTGCCAGCTCTCCGAGCACAGATACGCAGTATTTT,CASSPSTDTQYF
TRBJ1-5,NA,13,NA,TRBV7-2,TGTGCCAGCAGCCCTCAGAGGAATCAGCCCCAGCATTTT,CASSPQRNQPQHF
TRBJ2-2,NA,16,NA,TRBV6-1,TGTGCCAGCAGTGAACAGGACCTGCGAGGCACCGGGGAGCTGTTTTTT,CASSEQDLRGTGELFF
TRBJ1-1,NA,14,TRBD1,TRBV27,TGTGCCAGCAGTCCTAGACAGGGTCGGACTGAAGCTTTCTTT,CASSPRQGRTEAFF
TRBJ1-4,NA,21,TRBD1,TRBV2,TGTGCCAGCACCTTCCGATCGCCTCAGGGGGGCCTATTTGCAACTAATGAAAAACTGTTTTTT,CASTFRSPQGGLFATNEKLFF
TRBJ1-2,NA,14,NA,TRBV6-1,TGTGCCAGCAGTACCCAACAGGGATTTGGTGGCTACACCTTC,CASSTQQGFGGYTF
TRBJ2-3,NA,16,TRBD1,TRBV19,TGTGCCAGTAGTATACATTCGGGACAGGGGGCAGATACGCAGTATTTT,CASSIHSGQGADTQYF
TRBJ2-5,NA,14,NA,TRBV10-3,TGTGCCATCAGTGAACCGCGACTAGAAGAGACCCAGTACTTC,CAISEPRLEETQYF